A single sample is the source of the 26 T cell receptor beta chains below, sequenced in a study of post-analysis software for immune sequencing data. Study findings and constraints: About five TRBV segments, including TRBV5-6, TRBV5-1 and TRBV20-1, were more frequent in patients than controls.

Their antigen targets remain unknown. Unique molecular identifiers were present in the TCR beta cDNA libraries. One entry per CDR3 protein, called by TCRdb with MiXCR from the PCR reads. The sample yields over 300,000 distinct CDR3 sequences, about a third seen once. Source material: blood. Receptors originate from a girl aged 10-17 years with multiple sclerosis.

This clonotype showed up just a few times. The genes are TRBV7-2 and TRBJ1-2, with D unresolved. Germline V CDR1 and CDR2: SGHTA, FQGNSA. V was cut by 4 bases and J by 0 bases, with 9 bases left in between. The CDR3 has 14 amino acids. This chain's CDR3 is CASSSDVSNYGYTF. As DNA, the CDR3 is TGTGCCAGCAGCTCGGACGTTTCTAACTATGGCTACACCTTC.

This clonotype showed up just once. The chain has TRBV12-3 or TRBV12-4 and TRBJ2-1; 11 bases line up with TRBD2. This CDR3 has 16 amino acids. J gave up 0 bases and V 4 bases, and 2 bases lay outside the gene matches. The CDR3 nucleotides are TGTGCCAGCAGTTCAACTAGCGGGAGCTCCTACAATGAGCAGTTCTTC. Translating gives CASSSTSGSSYNEQFF.

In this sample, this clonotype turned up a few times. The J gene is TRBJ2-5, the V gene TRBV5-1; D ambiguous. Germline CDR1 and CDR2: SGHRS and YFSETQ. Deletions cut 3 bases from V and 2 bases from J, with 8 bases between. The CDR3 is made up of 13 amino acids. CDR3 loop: CASSSIMQETQYF. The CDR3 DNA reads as TGCGCCAGCAGCTCGATTATGCAAGAGACCCAGTACTTC.

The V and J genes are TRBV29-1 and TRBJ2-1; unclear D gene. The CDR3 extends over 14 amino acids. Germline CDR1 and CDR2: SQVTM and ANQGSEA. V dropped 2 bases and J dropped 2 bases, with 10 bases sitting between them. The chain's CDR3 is CSVELGLPYNEQFF. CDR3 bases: TGCAGCGTTGAATTGGGTCTGCCCTACAATGAGCAGTTCTTC.

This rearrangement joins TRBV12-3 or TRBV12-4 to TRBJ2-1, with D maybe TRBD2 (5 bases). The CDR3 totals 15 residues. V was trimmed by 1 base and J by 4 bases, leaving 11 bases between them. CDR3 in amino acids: CASSLVPRGYNEQFF. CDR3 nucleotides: TGTGCCAGCAGTTTAGTCCCCCGGGGATACAATGAGCAGTTCTTC.

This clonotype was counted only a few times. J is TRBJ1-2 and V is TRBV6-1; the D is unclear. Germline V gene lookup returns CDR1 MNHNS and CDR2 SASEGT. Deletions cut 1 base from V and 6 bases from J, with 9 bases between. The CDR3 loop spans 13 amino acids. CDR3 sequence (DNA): TGTGCCAGCAGTGAAGAGCGGAACCATGGCTACACCTTC. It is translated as CASSEERNHGYTF.

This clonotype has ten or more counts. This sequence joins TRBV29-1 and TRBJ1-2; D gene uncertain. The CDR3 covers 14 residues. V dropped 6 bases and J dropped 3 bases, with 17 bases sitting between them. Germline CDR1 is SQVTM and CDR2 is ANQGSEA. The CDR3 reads CSVETRYQDYGYTF. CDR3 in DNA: TGCAGCGTAGAGACCCGATACCAGGACTATGGCTACACCTTC.

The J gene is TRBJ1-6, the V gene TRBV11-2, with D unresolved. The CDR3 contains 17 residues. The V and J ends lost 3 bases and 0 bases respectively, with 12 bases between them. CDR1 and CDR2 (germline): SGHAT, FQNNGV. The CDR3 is CASSFFRTSSYNSPLHF. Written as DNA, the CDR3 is TGTGCCAGCAGCTTTTTCAGAACGAGCTCCTATAATTCACCCCTCCACTTT.

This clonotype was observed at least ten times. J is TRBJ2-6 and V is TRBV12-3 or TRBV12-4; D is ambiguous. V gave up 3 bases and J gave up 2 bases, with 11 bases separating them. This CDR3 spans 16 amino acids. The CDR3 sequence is CASSFGSQAGANVLTF. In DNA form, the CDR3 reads TGTGCCAGCAGTTTTGGGTCCCAGGCTGGGGCCAACGTCCTGACTTTC.

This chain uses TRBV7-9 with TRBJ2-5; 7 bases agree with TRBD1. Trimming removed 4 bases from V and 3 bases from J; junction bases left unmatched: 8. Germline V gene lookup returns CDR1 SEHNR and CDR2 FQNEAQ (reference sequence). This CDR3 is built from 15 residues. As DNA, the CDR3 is TGTGCCAGCAGCTCAACAGACAGGGCCGAAGAGACCCAGTACTTC. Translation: CASSSTDRAEETQYF.

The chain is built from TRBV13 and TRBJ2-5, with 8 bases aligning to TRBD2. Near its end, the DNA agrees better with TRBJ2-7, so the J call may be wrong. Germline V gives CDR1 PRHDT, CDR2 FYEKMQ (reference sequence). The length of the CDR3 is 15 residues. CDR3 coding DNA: TGTGCCAGCAGCTTAGGCCGCGGGGGGATCTACGAGCAGTACTTC. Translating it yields CASSLGRGGIYEQYF.

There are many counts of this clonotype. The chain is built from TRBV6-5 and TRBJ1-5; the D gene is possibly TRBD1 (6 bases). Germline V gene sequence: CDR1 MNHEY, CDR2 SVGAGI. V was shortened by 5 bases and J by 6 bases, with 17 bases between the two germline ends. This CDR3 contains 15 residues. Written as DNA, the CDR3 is TGTGCCAGCAGTCTTTCGGGGGGCTCTGGTCAGCCCCAGCATTTT. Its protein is CASSLSGGSGQPQHF.

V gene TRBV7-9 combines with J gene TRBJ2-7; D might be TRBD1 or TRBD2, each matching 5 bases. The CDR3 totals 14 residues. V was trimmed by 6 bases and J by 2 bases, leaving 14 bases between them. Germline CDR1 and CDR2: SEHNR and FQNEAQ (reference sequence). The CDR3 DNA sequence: TGTGCCAGCAGGTCTCGAGGGGAGCCCTACGAGCAGTACTTC. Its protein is CASRSRGEPYEQYF. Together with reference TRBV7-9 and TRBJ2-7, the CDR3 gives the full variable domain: DTGVSQNPRHKITKRGQNVTFRCDPISEHNRLYWYRQTLGQGPEFLTYFQNEAQLEKSRLLSDRFSAERPKGSFSTLEIQRTEQGDSAMYLCASRSRGEPYEQYFGPGTRLTVT.

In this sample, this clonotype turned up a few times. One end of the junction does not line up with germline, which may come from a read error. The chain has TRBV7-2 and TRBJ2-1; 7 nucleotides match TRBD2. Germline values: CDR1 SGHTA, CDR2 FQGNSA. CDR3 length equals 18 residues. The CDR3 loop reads CASSVAPSAGVAYNEQFF. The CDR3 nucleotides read TGTGCCAGCAGCGTAGCCCCCTCCGCGGGGGTAGCCTACAATGAGCAGTTCTTC.

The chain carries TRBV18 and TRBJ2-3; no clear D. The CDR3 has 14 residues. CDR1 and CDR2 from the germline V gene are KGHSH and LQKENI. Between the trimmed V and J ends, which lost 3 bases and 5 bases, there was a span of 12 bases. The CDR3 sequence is CASSPGFSGDTQYF. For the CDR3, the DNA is TGTGCCAGCTCACCGGGCTTTTCGGGAGATACGCAGTATTTT.

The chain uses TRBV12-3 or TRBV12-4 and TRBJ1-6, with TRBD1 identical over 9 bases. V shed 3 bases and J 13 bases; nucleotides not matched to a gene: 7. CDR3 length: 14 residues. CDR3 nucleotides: TGTGCCAGCAGTTTTGGGACAGGGTGGGCGCCCCTCCACTTT. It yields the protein CASSFGTGWAPLHF.

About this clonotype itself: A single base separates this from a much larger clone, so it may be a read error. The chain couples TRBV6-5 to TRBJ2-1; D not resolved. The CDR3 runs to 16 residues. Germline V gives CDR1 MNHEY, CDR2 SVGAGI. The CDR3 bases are TGTGCCATCAGTTACGCCGTCCCCGGTGCCTACAATGAGCAGTTCTTC. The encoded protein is CAISYAVPGAYNEQFF.

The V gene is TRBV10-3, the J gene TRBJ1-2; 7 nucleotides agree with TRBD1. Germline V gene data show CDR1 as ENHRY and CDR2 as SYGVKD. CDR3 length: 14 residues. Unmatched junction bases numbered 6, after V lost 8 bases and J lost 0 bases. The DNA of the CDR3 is TGTGCCATCCCCGGGACAGCCACTAACTATGGCTACACCTTC. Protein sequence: CAIPGTATNYGYTF.

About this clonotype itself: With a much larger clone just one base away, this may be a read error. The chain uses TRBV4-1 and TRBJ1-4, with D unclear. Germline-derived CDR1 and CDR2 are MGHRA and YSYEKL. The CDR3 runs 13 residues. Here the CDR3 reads CASSQVKNEKRFF. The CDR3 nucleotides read TGCGCCAGCAGCCAAGTAAAGAATGAAAAACGGTTTTTT.

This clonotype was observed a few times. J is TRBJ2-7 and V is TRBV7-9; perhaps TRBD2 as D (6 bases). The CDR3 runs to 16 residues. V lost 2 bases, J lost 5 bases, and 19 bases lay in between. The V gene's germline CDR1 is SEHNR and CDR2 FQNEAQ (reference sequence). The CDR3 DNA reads TGTGCCAGCAGCTTACCCCGAAAGGGAGGTAACGACGAGCAGTACTTC. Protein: CASSLPRKGGNDEQYF.

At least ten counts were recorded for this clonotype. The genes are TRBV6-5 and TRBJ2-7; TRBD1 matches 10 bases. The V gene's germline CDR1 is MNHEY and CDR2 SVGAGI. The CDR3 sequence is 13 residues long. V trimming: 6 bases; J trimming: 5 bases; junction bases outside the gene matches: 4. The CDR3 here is CASRRQGAHEQYF. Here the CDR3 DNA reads TGTGCCAGCAGAAGACAGGGGGCCCACGAGCAGTACTTC.

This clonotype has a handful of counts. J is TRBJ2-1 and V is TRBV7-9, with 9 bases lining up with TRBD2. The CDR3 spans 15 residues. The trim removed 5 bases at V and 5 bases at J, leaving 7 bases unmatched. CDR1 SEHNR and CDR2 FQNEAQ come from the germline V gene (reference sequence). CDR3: CASSPEGLANNEQFF. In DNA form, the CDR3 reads TGTGCCAGCAGCCCGGAGGGACTAGCCAACAATGAGCAGTTCTTC. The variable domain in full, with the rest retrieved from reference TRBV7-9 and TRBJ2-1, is DTGVSQNPRHKITKRGQNVTFRCDPISEHNRLYWYRQTLGQGPEFLTYFQNEAQLEKSRLLSDRFSAERPKGSFSTLEIQRTEQGDSAMYLCASSPEGLANNEQFFGPGTRLTVL.

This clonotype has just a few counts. CDR3 nucleotides: TGCGCCAGCGGGACAGGCCCCTACGAGCAGTACTTC. It is translated as CASGTGPYEQYF. The chain employs TRBV5-1 and TRBJ2-7, with 8 nucleotides matching TRBD1. Unmatched junction bases numbered 2, after V lost 7 bases and J lost 2 bases. Germline CDR1 reads SGHRS; CDR2 reads YFSETQ. This CDR3 contains 12 residues.

The CDR3 region is CASSQNGDGLFYGYTF. As DNA, the CDR3 is TGTGCCAGCAGCCAAAATGGGGACGGACTCTTCTATGGCTACACCTTC. J is TRBJ1-2 and V is TRBV7-9; tentatively, D is TRBD1 (5 bases). V lost 5 bases and J lost 4, with 20 bases in between. From germline, CDR1 is SEHNR and CDR2 FQNEAQ (reference sequence). This CDR3 spans 16 amino acids.

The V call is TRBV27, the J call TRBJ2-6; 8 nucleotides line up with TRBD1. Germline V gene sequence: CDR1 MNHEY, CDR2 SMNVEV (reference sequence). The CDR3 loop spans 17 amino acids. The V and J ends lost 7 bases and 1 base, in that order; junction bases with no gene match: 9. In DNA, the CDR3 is TGTGCCAGCACCCGTGACAGGGGAGCATCTGGGGCCAACGTCCTGACTTTC. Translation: CASTRDRGASGANVLTF.

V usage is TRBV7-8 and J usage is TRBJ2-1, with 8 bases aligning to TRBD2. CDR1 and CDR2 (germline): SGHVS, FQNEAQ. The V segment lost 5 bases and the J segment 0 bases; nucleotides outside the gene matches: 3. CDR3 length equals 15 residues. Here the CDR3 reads CASSLREASYNEQFF. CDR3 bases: TGTGCCAGCAGCCTGCGGGAGGCCTCCTACAATGAGCAGTTCTTC.